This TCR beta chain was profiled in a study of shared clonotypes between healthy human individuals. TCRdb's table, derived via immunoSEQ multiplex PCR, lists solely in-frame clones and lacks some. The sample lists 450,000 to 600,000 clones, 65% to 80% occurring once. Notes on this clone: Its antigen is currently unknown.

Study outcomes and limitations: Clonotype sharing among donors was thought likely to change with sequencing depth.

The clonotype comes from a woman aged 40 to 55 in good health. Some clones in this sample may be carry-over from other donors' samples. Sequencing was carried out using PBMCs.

CDR3 in DNA: TGTGCCAGCAGGGGAATTTCGACAGGGAACACTGAAGCTTTCTTT. Its translation is CASRGISTGNTEAFF. The chain is built from TRBV6-5 and TRBJ1-1, with D possibly TRBD1 on 6 matching bases. The CDR3 spans 15 residues. Per the germline V gene, CDR1 is MNHEY and CDR2 is SVGAGI. V was trimmed by 6 bases and J by 1 base, leaving 15 bases between them.